The 17 T cell receptor beta chains presented below share a single source sample, sequenced in a study of T cells in localized non-small cell lung cancer. Sequencing used immunoSEQ multiplex PCR; TCRdb keeps in-frame clones, though not all of them. This table holds tens of thousands of clones, approximately 87% found once. Source: peripheral blood, taken before any cancer treatment. Receptors were obtained from a woman between 35 and 70 years old with stage I lung adenocarcinoma.

This chain links TRBV11-3 with TRBJ2-1; 15 bases map to TRBD2. Germline loops: CDR1 SGHNT, CDR2 YENEEA. The CDR3 runs to 18 residues. Trimming took 3 bases from V and 5 from J; bases not matched to a gene: 8. CDR3 in amino acids: CASSFAGTSGGNDNEQFF. The DNA of the CDR3 is TGTGCCAGCAGCTTCGCCGGGACTAGCGGGGGGAACGACAATGAGCAGTTCTTC.

V usage is TRBV28 and J usage is TRBJ2-4, with TRBD2 as a possible D gene (7 bases). CDR3 length: 15 amino acids. V lost 3 bases and J 7 bases, leaving 16 bases between the germline ends. Germline V gene sequence: CDR1 MDHEN, CDR2 SYDVKM. The CDR3 DNA sequence: TGTGCCAGCAGTTTTTCCCCAAGGGGGGGGAACATTCAGTACTTC. Amino acid sequence: CASSFSPRGGNIQYF.

V gene TRBV2 combines with J gene TRBJ1-2, with D perhaps TRBD1 (5 bases). Germline V lookup: CDR1 SNHLY, CDR2 FYNNEI. CDR3 length: 13 residues. V gave up 3 bases and J gave up 3 bases, with 8 bases separating them. For the CDR3, the DNA is TGTGCCAGCAGTGATGGAGGGGACTATGGCTACACCTTC. Its protein is CASSDGGDYGYTF.

This sequence joins TRBV30 and TRBJ1-2, with D tentatively TRBD1 (5 bases). The CDR3 contains 15 residues. Germline CDR1 and CDR2: GTSNPN and SVGIG (reference sequence). Trimming removed 1 base at V and 3 bases at J, with 15 bases between. The CDR3 is CAWSGGYGGDYGYTF. In DNA, the CDR3 is TGTGCCTGGAGTGGTGGTTACGGAGGGGACTATGGCTACACCTTC.

The V call is TRBV7-8, the J call TRBJ1-1, with D possibly matching TRBD1 (5 bases). Between the trimmed V and J ends, which lost 5 bases and 1 base, there was a span of 14 bases. This CDR3 spans 15 amino acids. Per germline, CDR1 SGHVS and CDR2 FQNEAQ. The CDR3 nucleotides are TGTGCCAGCAGCGGGAGGGGTAGACCGAACACTGAAGCTTTCTTT. Its protein is CASSGRGRPNTEAFF.

The rearrangement links TRBV6-4 to TRBJ2-3; D is uncertain. This CDR3 spans 12 amino acids. Trimming took off 2 bases at V and 2 bases at J, with 2 bases between the two ends. Germline V lookup: CDR1 MRHNA, CDR2 SNTAGT. CDR3 loop: CASSDLTDTQYF. In nucleotides, the CDR3 is TGTGCCAGCAGTGACCTCACAGATACGCAGTATTTT.

The rearrangement links TRBV19 to TRBJ1-2; D not certain. Trimming stripped 0 bases from V and 7 bases from J, with 12 bases between. Germline V CDR1 and CDR2: LNHDA, SQIVND (reference sequence). The CDR3 runs to 14 residues. The CDR3 reads CASSIDRTARGYTF. Here the CDR3 DNA reads TGTGCCAGTAGTATAGACAGGACGGCTCGTGGCTACACCTTC.

The rearrangement uses TRBV27 and TRBJ2-3, with 9 bases lining up with TRBD1. The J segment lost 7 bases and the V segment lost 6 bases, leaving 11 bases of the junction unmatched. The germline V gene encodes CDR1 MNHEY and CDR2 SMNVEV (reference sequence). The CDR3 sequence is 15 residues long. The CDR3 reads CASSIAGQGTHTQYF. In DNA, the CDR3 is TGTGCCAGCAGCATTGCGGGACAGGGAACCCATACGCAGTATTTT.

The rearrangement uses TRBV4-1 and TRBJ1-2; no firm D call. The CDR3 is 15 amino acids. Deletions cut 0 bases from V and 7 bases from J, with 15 bases between. Germline V gene lookup returns CDR1 MGHRA and CDR2 YSYEKL. The DNA of the CDR3 is TGCGCCAGCAGCCAAGAGAGTTGGGGTTACGGTGGCTACACCTTC. This encodes CASSQESWGYGGYTF.

The genes are TRBV19 and TRBJ2-3; D not resolved. This CDR3 region has 13 residues. V was clipped by 9 bases and J by 1 base, with 11 bases between them. Per germline, CDR1 LNHDA and CDR2 SQIVND (reference sequence). The DNA of the CDR3 is TGTGCCAGCGACGTCGGAGGCACAGATACGCAGTATTTT. It codes for CASDVGGTDTQYF.

This clone was seen just once. The chain joins TRBV9 to TRBJ2-7; 10 bases fit TRBD2. The V and J ends lost 4 bases and 5 bases, in that order; junction bases with no gene match: 9. Germline assignment: CDR1 SGDLS and CDR2 YYNGEE. This CDR3 contains 15 residues. CDR3 residues: CASSSGASGGHEQYF. In DNA form, the CDR3 reads TGTGCCAGCAGCTCAGGGGCTAGCGGGGGCCACGAGCAGTACTTC. The complete variable domain, with remaining parts taken from reference TRBV9 and TRBJ2-7, reads DSGVTQTPKHLITATGQRVTLRCSPRSGDLSVYWYQQSLDQGLQFLIQYYNGEERAKGNILERFSAQQFPDLHSELNLSSLELGDSALYFCASSSGASGGHEQYFGPGTRLTVT.

Points on this clone: The same CDR3 also results from other DNA sequences found in this sample. The DNA of the CDR3 is TGCGCCAGCAGCTTGAATTCGAGAGCTGCAACTAATGAAAAACTGTTTTTT. Translated, it gives CASSLNSRAATNEKLFF. This chain joins TRBV5-1 and TRBJ1-4, with D unclear. The CDR3 totals 17 residues. Trimming pared 1 base from V and 0 bases from J, leaving 13 bases between. Germline V gives CDR1 SGHRS, CDR2 YFSETQ. The full variable domain, completed using reference TRBV5-1 and TRBJ1-4, is KAGVTQTPRYLIKTRGQQVTLSCSPISGHRSVSWYQQTPGQGLQFLFEYFSETQRNKGNFPGRFSGRQFSNSRSEMNVSTLELGDSALYLCASSLNSRAATNEKLFFGSGTQLSVL.

This chain links TRBV10-3 with TRBJ2-2; 12 bases fit TRBD2. CDR3 size: 18 residues. V lost 0 bases and J lost 0; bases outside the gene matches: 2. Germline CDR1 is ENHRY and CDR2 is SYGVKD. As DNA, the CDR3 is TGTGCCATCAGTGAGTCCCTAGCGGGGGGGGCGAACACCGGGGAGCTGTTTTTT. Translation gives CAISESLAGGANTGELFF.

This sequence joins TRBV5-1 and TRBJ1-1; D unresolved. V was pared by 4 bases and J by 5 bases, with 15 bases between. Germline V lookup: CDR1 SGHRS, CDR2 YFSETQ. This CDR3 has 14 residues. Here the CDR3 reads CASSGNPGTTEAFF. In nucleotides, the CDR3 is TGCGCCAGCAGCGGGAACCCGGGTACAACTGAAGCTTTCTTT.

The V gene is TRBV5-4, the J gene TRBJ2-7; D perhaps matches TRBD1 (6 bases). Germline-derived CDR1 and CDR2 are SGHNT and YYREEE (reference sequence). Trimming took 2 bases from V and 3 from J, leaving 12 bases between them. The CDR3 totals 14 residues. The CDR3 loop is CASSLSGGYYEQYF. CDR3 DNA: TGTGCCAGCAGCTTAAGTGGGGGCTACTACGAGCAGTACTTC.

The gene calls are TRBV18 and TRBJ2-6; TRBD1 matches at 9 bases. The V and J ends lost 3 bases and 0 bases, in that order; junction bases with no gene match: 12. The CDR3 loop spans 20 amino acids. Per germline, CDR1 KGHSH and CDR2 LQKENI. The DNA of the CDR3 is TGTGCCAGCTCACCCCCGGGACAGGGACTCCAGGCCTCTGGGGCCAACGTCCTGACTTTC. Amino acids: CASSPPGQGLQASGANVLTF. The full variable domain, rest sourced from reference TRBV18 and TRBJ2-6, is NAGVMQNPRHLVRRRGQEARLRCSPMKGHSHVYWYRQLPEEGLKFMVYLQKENIIDESGMPKERFSAEFPKEGPSILRIQQVVRGDSAAYFCASSPPGQGLQASGANVLTFGAGSRLTVL.

The genes are TRBV4-2 and TRBJ2-1; 7 bases align to TRBD1. Germline V gene lookup returns CDR1 LGHNA and CDR2 YNFKEQ. The CDR3 covers 14 residues. The junction had 1 base not matched to a gene; V was cut back by 0 bases and J by 5 bases. The CDR3 region is CASSQDGQDNEQFF. CDR3 nucleotide sequence: TGTGCCAGCAGCCAAGATGGACAGGACAATGAGCAGTTCTTC.